A single sample gave rise to the 7 T cell receptor beta chains below, sequenced in a study of cytomegalovirus exposure and HLA in healthy donors. It was with 60 Vbeta and 13 Jbeta primers that the PCR ran. Here immunoSEQ multiplex PCR was the method, and the copy in TCRdb shows in-frame clones only, minus some. The sample has fewer than 250,000 clones; over 70% are singletons. The sample was PBMCs. The receptor source for this set is a woman aged 18 to 35 in good health and CMV-seronegative.

The genes are TRBV10-2 and TRBJ1-3, with 8 bases that match TRBD1. The CDR3 has 14 residues. The V gene's germline CDR1 is WSHSY and CDR2 SAAADI. J lost 2 bases, V lost 7 bases, and 4 bases had no gene match. The CDR3 loop is CASMGRGPGNTIYF. The CDR3 coding sequence is TGCGCCAGCATGGGCAGGGGGCCTGGAAACACCATATATTTT.

The rearrangement links TRBV2 to TRBJ2-7, with TRBD1 as a possible D gene (5 bases). This CDR3 is built from 14 residues. V was shortened by 5 bases and J by 0 bases, with 11 bases between the two germline ends. CDR1 and CDR2 from the germline V gene are SNHLY and FYNNEI. The CDR3 region is CASSFRTSSYEQYF. The CDR3, as DNA: TGTGCCAGCAGTTTTCGGACAAGCTCCTACGAGCAGTACTTC.

This clone has a single count. This chain connects TRBV25-1 to TRBJ2-7; D is uncertain. The CDR3 totals 10 residues. The V gene lost 4 bases and the J gene lost 6 bases, with 4 bases spanning the gap. Germline V gives CDR1 MGHDK, CDR2 SYGVNS. The CDR3 coding sequence is TGTGCCAGCAGTGGGCTCGAGCAGTACTTC. Protein sequence: CASSGLEQYF.

V is TRBV5-6 and J is TRBJ1-2, with D perhaps matching TRBD1 (5 bases). This CDR3 is 15 amino acids long. The V end was cut by 3 bases, the J end by 4 bases, with 16 bases between. The germline V gene encodes CDR1 SGHDT and CDR2 YYEEEE. The CDR3 here is CASSWGGERFYGYTF. CDR3 bases: TGTGCCAGCAGCTGGGGGGGGGAGCGGTTCTATGGCTACACCTTC. Based on the CDR3 plus reference TRBV5-6 and TRBJ1-2, the full variable domain is DAGVTQSPTHLIKTRGQQVTLRCSPKSGHDTVSWYQQALGQGPQFIFQYYEEEERQRGNFPDRFSGHQFPNYSSELNVNALLLGDSALYLCASSWGGERFYGYTFGSGTRLTVV.

V gene TRBV7-8 combines with J gene TRBJ1-5; 9 bases agree with TRBD1. CDR3 length equals 15 residues. Germline CDR1 SGHVS, CDR2 FQNEAQ. V was clipped by 5 bases and J by 3 bases; unmatched bases: 5. The CDR3 DNA follows: TGTGCCAGCAGCCACAGGGGGCCCATCAATCAGCCCCAGCATTTT. Amino acid sequence: CASSHRGPINQPQHF. The full variable domain, its missing parts supplied by reference TRBV7-8 and TRBJ1-5, is GAGVSQSPRYKVAKRGQDVALRCDPISGHVSLFWYQQALGQGPEFLTYFQNEAQLDKSGLPSDRFFAERPEGSVSTLKIQRTQQEDSAVYLCASSHRGPINQPQHFGDGTRLSIL.

A remark on this clone: Other DNA sequences in this sample translate to the same CDR3. The chain employs TRBV27 and TRBJ1-1, with D perhaps matching TRBD1 (6 bases). V was cut by 3 bases and J by 0 bases, with 8 bases left in between. Germline V lookup: CDR1 MNHEY, CDR2 SMNVEV (reference sequence). The CDR3 extends over 14 amino acids. CDR3 bases: TGTGCCAGCAGTTTGACAGGCATGAACACTGAAGCTTTCTTT. This codes for CASSLTGMNTEAFF.

The rearrangement joins TRBV4-1 to TRBJ2-7, with 10 bases matching TRBD2. V shed 0 bases, J shed 2 bases, and the junction held 4 bases outside the gene matches. The V gene's germline CDR1 is MGHRA and CDR2 YSYEKL. The length of the CDR3 is 16 residues. The CDR3 is CASSQDTLAGAYEQYF. In DNA form, the CDR3 reads TGCGCCAGCAGCCAAGATACCCTAGCGGGGGCCTACGAGCAGTACTTC.